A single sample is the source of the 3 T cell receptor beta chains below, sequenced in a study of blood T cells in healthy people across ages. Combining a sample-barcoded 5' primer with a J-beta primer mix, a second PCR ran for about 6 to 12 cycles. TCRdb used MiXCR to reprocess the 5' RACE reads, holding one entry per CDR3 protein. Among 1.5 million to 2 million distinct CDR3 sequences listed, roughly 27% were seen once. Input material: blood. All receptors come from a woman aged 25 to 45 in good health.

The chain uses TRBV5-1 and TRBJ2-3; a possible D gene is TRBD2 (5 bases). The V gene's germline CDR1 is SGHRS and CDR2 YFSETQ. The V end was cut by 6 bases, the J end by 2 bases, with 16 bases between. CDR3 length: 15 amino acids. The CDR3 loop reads CASISRSGNTDTQYF. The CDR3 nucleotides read TGCGCCAGCATCTCGCGGTCGGGAAACACAGATACGCAGTATTTT.

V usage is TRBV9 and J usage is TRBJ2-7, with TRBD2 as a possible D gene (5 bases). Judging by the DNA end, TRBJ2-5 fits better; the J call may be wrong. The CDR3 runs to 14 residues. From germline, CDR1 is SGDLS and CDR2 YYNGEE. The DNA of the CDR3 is TGTGCCAGCAGCGTAGATGGGTTAGCGGAGACCCAGTACTTC. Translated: CASSVDGLAETQYF.

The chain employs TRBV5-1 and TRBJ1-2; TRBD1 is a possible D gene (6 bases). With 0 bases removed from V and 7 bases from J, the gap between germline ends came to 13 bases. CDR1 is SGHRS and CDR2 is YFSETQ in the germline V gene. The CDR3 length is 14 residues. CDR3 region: CASSLDRVPRGYTF. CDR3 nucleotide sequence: TGCGCCAGCAGCTTGGACAGGGTCCCTCGTGGCTACACCTTC.